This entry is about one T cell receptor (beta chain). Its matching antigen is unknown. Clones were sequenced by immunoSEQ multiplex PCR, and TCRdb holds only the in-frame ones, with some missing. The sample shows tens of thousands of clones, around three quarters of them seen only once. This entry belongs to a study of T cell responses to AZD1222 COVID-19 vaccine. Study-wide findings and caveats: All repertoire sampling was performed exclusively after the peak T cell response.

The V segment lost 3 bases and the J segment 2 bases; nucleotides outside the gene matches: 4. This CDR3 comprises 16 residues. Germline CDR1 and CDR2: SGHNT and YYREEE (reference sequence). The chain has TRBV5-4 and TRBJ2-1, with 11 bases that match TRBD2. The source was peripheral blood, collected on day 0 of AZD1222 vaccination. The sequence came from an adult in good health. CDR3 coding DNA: TGTGCCAGCAGCTCCAATAGCGGGGGGGCCTACAATGAGCAGTTCTTC. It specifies CASSSNSGGAYNEQFF.